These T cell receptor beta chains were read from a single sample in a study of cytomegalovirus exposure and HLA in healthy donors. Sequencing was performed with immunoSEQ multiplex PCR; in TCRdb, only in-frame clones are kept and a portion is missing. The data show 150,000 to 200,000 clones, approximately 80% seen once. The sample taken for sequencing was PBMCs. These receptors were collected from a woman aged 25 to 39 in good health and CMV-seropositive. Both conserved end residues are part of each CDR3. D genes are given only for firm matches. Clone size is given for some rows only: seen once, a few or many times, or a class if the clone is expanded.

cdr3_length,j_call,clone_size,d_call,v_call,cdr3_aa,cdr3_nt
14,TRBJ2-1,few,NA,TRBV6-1,CASSEAGDLLEQFF,TGTGCCAGCAGTGAAGCGGGAGACCTCCTTGAGCAGTTCTTC
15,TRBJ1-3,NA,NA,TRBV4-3,CASSQEAGRANTIYF,TGCGCCAGCAGCCAAGAAGCAGGGAGGGCGAACACCATATATTTT
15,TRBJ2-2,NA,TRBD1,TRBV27,CASSTTGTETGELFF,TGTGCCAGCTCAACTACCGGGACAGAGACCGGGGAGCTGTTTTTT
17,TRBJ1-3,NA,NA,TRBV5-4,CASSFAVGATSGNTIYF,TGTGCCAGCAGCTTCGCAGTGGGAGCCACCTCTGGAAACACCATATATTTT
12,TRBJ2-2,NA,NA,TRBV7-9,CASSLESGELFF,TGTGCCAGCAGCTTAGAGAGCGGGGAGCTGTTTTTT
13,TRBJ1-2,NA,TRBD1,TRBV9,CASSEGQLGGYTF,TGTGCCAGCAGCGAGGGACAGCTCGGTGGCTACACCTTC
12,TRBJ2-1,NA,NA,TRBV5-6,CASSSYYNEQFF,TGTGCCAGCAGCTCGTATTACAATGAGCAGTTCTTC
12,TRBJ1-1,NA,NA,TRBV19,CASSMLSGEAFF,TGTGCCAGTAGTATGTTATCGGGGGAAGCTTTCTTT
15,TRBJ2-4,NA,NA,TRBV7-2,CASSLVGGKRLIQYF,TGTGCCAGCAGCTTAGTCGGCGGGAAAAGGCTCATTCAGTACTTC
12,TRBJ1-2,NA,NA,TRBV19,CASSPGGDGYTF,TGTGCCAGTAGTCCGGGGGGCGATGGCTACACCTTC
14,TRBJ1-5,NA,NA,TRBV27,CASSPTGQYQPQHF,TGTGCCAGCAGCCCAACAGGGCAGTATCAGCCCCAGCATTTT
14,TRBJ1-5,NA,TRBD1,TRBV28,CASSLRDSRQPQHF,TGTGCCAGCAGCCTCCGGGACAGTCGGCAGCCCCAGCATTTT
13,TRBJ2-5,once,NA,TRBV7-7,CASSLTSEETQYF,TGTGCTAGCAGCTTAACTAGTGAGGAGACCCAGTACTTC
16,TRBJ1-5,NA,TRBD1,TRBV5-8,CASSRGTVSSNQPQHF,TGTGCCAGCAGCCGGGGGACAGTCTCTAGCAATCAGCCCCAGCATTTT
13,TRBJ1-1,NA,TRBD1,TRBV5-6,CASSPTGRSEAFF,TGTGCCAGCAGCCCGACAGGGAGATCTGAAGCTTTCTTT
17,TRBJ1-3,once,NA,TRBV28,CASSLSGRTAAGNTIYF,TGTGCCAGCAGTTTATCAGGACGGACAGCTGCTGGAAACACCATATATTTT
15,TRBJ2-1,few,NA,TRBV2,CASLWVKQGIYEQFF,TGTGCCAGCCTATGGGTCAAACAGGGTATCTATGAGCAGTTCTTC
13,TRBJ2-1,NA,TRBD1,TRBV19,CASRPTGADEQFF,TGTGCCAGTAGACCAACAGGGGCCGATGAGCAGTTCTTC
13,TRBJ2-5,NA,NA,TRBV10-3,CAISGGPQETQYF,TGTGCCATCAGCGGGGGTCCCCAAGAGACCCAGTACTTC
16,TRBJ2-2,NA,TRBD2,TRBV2,CASRRNSGSSTGELFF,TGTGCCAGCAGGCGGAACAGCGGGAGCTCCACCGGGGAGCTGTTTTTT
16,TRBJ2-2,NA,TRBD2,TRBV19,CASSAPSSGRTGELFF,TGTGCCAGTAGTGCCCCCAGTAGCGGGAGAACCGGGGAGCTGTTTTTT
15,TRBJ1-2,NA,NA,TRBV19,CASSIDPPEVYGYTF,TGTGCCAGTAGTATAGATCCTCCTGAGGTCTATGGCTACACCTTC
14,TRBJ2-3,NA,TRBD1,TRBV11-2,CASSLRTGSDTQYF,TGTGCCAGCAGCTTAAGGACAGGGTCGGATACGCAGTATTTT
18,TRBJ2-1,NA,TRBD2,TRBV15,CATSRDLLAGTQSNEQFF,TGTGCCACCAGCAGAGATTTACTAGCGGGTACCCAAAGCAATGAGCAGTTCTTC
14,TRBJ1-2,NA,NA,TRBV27,CASSFTGSRNGYTF,TGTGCCAGCAGTTTTACAGGGAGTCGAAATGGCTACACCTTC
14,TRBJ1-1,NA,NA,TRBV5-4,CASSFGQGNEKAFF,TGTGCCAGCAGCTTCGGGCAGGGGAATGAGAAGGCTTTCTTT
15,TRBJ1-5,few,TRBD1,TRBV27,CASSLTGEANQPQHF,TGTGCCAGCAGTTTAACAGGGGAGGCCAATCAGCCCCAGCATTTT
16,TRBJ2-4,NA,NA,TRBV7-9,CASSLWVRETKNIQYF,TGTGCCAGCAGCTTATGGGTCAGGGAAACCAAAAACATTCAGTACTTC
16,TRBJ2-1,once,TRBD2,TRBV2,CASSESGTRLYNEQFF,TGTGCCAGCAGTGAATCCGGGACTAGACTATACAATGAGCAGTTCTTC
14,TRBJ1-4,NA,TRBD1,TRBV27,CASRETGFGEKLFF,TGTGCCAGCAGGGAGACAGGGTTCGGTGAAAAACTGTTTTTT
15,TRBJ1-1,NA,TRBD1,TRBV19,CASSPRQGGNTEAFF,TGTGCCAGTAGTCCTCGGCAGGGGGGGAACACTGAAGCTTTCTTT
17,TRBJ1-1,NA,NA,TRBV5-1,CASSLRSRGAPNTEAFF,TGCGCCAGCAGCTTGAGGAGTAGAGGAGCGCCGAACACTGAAGCTTTCTTT
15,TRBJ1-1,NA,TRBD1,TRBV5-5,CASSWGTGMNTEAFF,TGTGCCAGCAGCTGGGGGACAGGGATGAACACTGAAGCTTTCTTT
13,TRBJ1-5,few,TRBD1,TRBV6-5,CASSRTGNQPQHF,TGTGCCAGCAGTCGGACAGGGAATCAGCCCCAGCATTTT
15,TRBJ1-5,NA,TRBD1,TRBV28,CASSFTGGINQPQHF,TGTGCCAGCAGCTTCACAGGGGGCATAAATCAGCCCCAGCATTTT